This T cell receptor beta chain comes out of a study of T cells in Graves' hyperthyroidism and ophthalmopathy. At least ten counts were recorded for this clonotype. CDR1 is PRHDT and CDR2 is FYEKMQ in the germline V gene (reference sequence). This CDR3 has 14 amino acids. The V end was cut by 5 bases, the J end by 6 bases, with 17 bases between. The CDR3 regions of TCR beta were amplified from RNA transcripts. During a first-round RT-PCR of the TCR CDR3, the HTBI primer set was used. MiXCR, run by TCRdb on the multiplex PCR reads, gives a single entry per CDR3 protein. The sample has about 530,000 distinct CDR3 sequences, roughly 18% seen once. A NOSPECS grade of at least 4, a Clinical Activity Score of at least 3 and duration under 3 months were recorded in ophthalmopathy patients. Every diagnosis used clinical symptoms, serum thyroxine and TRAb, thyroid ultrasound and orbital computed tomography.

The TCR was taken from a woman aged 18 to 35 with Graves' ophthalmopathy. Sequenced material: blood. The chain combines TRBV13 with TRBJ2-7; perhaps D is TRBD1 or TRBD2 (5 bases each). The CDR3 region is CASSNRGQPSEQYF. The CDR3 nucleotides are TGTGCCAGCAGCAACCGGGGCCAGCCCTCCGAGCAGTACTTC. Combining the CDR3 with reference TRBV13 and TRBJ2-7 gives the whole variable domain AAGVIQSPRHLIKEKRETATLKCYPIPRHDTVYWYQQGPGQDPQFLISFYEKMQSDKGSIPDRFSAQQFSDYHSELNMSSLELGDSALYFCASSNRGQPSEQYFGPGTRLTVT.